This T cell receptor beta chain came from a study of identical twins. This CDR3 is 14 amino acids long. V lost 10 bases, J lost 3 bases, and 9 bases stayed unmatched. Germline CDR1 reads ENHRY; CDR2 reads SYGVKD. A word on this clonotype: Its antigen remains unknown.

With template switching, a universal primer site was added, and the cDNA carried unique molecular identifiers. One entry per CDR3 protein, called by TCRdb with MiXCR from the 5' RACE reads. The data hold approximately 1.8 million distinct CDR3 sequences, with under 35% observed a single time. The donors were all healthy and Caucasian. Regarding the study as a whole: A lower insertion count was a feature of abundant cord blood beta clonotypes, with no such feature in memory repertoires. Conclusions leaned on cross-sectional statistical analysis and did not track the same donors over time.

This sequence originates from a newborn girl in good health. Sequencing used cord blood. V gene TRBV10-3 combines with J gene TRBJ2-3, with 8 bases fitting TRBD2. The CDR3, as DNA: TGTGCCACCGCTCGGGGGGGCGGGACAGATACGCAGTATTTT. Translated, it gives CATARGGGTDTQYF.